What follows describes a single TCR beta chain. The data derive from a study of blood T cell repertoires in COVID-19. Study processing details: Estimation of nucleated cell counts was performed using reference gene primer amplification. Produced via immunoSEQ multiplex PCR; TCRdb's table is partial and in-frame only. Clone size and the V and J calls come from that table; the DNA yielded D and trimming. The table includes 200,000 to 300,000 clones, more than 75% detected once. The CDR3 spans 13 residues. The germline gives CDR1 SGHKS, CDR2 YYEKEE (reference sequence). Trimming stripped 1 base from V and 4 bases from J, with 8 bases between.

The sequence derives from a man aged 35-49 years who had recovered from COVID-19. Sequenced material: peripheral blood. The V call is TRBV5-5, the J call TRBJ1-2; maybe TRBD1 (5 bases). This CDR3 reads CASSLNRLYGYTF. For the CDR3, the DNA is TGTGCCAGCAGCTTGAACAGGCTCTATGGCTACACCTTC.